This TCR beta chain comes out of a study of T cells in narcolepsy. General study results and limits: Autoreactive clonotypes reportedly recurred in blood of same and different patients, not controls. Some memory CD4+ repertoires had no autoreactive clone sequences. Same-patient CSF and blood CD4+ T cell clonotypes included HCRT-specific and TRIB2-specific autoreactive ones.

Comments on this clone: Its antigen is undetermined.

Repertoires were generated with immunoSEQ multiplex PCR, while TCRdb's copy carries only in-frame clones and drops some. In the table there are about 40,000 clones, more than 70% of which are singletons. Germline CDR1 MDHEN, CDR2 SYDVKM. CDR3 size: 15 residues. Trimming took 6 bases from V and 5 from J; bases not matched to a gene: 9. The clonotype comes from a human donor with narcolepsy. This chain uses TRBV28 with TRBJ2-1; 8 positions match TRBD2. The sequencing sample was made of CD45RA- memory CD4+ T cells from PBMCs. The CDR3: CASRRTSGPDNEQFF. CDR3 nucleotide sequence: TGTGCCAGCAGACGTACTAGCGGACCAGACAATGAGCAGTTCTTC.